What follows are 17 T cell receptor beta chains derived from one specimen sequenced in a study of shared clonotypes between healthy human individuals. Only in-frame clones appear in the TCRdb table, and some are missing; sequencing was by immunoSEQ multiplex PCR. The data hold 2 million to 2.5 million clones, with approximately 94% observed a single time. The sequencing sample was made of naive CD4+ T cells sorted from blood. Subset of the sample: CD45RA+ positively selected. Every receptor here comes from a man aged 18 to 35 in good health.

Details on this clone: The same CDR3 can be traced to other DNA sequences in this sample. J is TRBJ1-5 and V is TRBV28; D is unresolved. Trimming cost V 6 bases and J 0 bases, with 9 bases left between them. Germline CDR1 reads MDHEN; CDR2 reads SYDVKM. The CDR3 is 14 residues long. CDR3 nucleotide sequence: TGTGCCAGCAGCCTACGTGATAGCAATCAGCCCCAGCATTTT. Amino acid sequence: CASSLRDSNQPQHF.

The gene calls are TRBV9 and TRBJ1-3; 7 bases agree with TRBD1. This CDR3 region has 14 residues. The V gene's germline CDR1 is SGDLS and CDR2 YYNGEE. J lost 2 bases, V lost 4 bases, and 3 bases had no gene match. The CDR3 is CASSPTGPGNTIYF. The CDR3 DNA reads TGTGCCAGCAGCCCGACAGGGCCTGGAAACACCATATATTTT. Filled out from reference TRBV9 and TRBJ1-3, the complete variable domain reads DSGVTQTPKHLITATGQRVTLRCSPRSGDLSVYWYQQSLDQGLQFLIQYYNGEERAKGNILERFSAQQFPDLHSELNLSSLELGDSALYFCASSPTGPGNTIYFGEGSWLTVV.

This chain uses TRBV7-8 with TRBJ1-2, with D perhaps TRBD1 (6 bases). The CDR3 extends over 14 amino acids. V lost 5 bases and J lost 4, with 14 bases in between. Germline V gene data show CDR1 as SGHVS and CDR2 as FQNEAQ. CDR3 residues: CASSTLQGGYGYTF. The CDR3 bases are TGTGCCAGCAGCACCCTACAGGGAGGCTATGGCTACACCTTC.

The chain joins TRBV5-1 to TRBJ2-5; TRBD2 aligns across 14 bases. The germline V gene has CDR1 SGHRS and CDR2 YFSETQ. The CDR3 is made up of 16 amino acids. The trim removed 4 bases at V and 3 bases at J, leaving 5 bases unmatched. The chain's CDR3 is CASSVGTSGSKETQYF. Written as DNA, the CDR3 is TGCGCCAGCAGCGTGGGGACTAGCGGGAGTAAAGAGACCCAGTACTTC.

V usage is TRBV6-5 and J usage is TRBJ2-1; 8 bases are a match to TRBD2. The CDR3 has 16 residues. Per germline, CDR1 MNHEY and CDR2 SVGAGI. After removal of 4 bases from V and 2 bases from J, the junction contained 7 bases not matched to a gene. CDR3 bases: TGTGCCAGCAGTTGGGGTTTTAGCGGGGCCTACAATGAGCAGTTCTTC. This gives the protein CASSWGFSGAYNEQFF.

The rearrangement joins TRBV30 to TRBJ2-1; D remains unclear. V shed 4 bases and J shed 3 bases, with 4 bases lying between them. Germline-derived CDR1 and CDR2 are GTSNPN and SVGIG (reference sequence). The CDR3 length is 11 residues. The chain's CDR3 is CAWNFYNEQFF. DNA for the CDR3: TGTGCCTGGAACTTCTACAATGAGCAGTTCTTC.

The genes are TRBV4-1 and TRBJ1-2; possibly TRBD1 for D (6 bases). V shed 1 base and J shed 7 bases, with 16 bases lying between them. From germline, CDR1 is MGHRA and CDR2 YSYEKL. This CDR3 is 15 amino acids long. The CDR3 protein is CASSQGTDQVVGYTF. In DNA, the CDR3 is TGCGCCAGCAGCCAAGGGACAGACCAGGTTGTTGGCTACACCTTC.

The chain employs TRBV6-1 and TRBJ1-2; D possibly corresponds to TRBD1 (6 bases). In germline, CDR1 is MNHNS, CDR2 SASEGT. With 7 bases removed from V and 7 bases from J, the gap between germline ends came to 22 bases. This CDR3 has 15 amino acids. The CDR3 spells CASTQQQGALFGYTF. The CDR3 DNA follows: TGTGCCAGCACCCAACAACAGGGAGCCCTTTTTGGCTACACCTTC.

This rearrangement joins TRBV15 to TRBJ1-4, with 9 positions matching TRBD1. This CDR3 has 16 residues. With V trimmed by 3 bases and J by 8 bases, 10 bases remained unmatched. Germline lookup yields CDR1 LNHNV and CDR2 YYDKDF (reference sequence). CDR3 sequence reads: CATSRETGGGSEKLFF. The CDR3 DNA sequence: TGTGCCACCAGCAGGGAAACAGGGGGCGGGTCCGAAAAACTGTTTTTT.

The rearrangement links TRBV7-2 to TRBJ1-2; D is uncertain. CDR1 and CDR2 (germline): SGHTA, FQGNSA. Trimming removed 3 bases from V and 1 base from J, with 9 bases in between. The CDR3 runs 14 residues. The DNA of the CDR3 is TGTGCCAGCAGCTTGGAGAGAGATAACTATGGCTACACCTTC. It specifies CASSLERDNYGYTF.

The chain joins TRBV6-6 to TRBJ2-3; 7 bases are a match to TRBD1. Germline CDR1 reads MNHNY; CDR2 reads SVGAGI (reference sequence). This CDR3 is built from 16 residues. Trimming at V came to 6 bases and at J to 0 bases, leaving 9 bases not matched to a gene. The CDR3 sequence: CASRGQLGLSTDTQYF. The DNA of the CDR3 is TGTGCCAGCAGGGGACAGCTTGGATTGAGCACAGATACGCAGTATTTT.

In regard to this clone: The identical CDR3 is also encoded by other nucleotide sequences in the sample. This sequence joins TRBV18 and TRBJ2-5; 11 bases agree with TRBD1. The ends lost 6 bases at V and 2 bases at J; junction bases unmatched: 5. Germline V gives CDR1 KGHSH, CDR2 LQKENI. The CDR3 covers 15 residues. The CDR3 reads CASSPGTGGQETQYF. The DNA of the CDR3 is TGTGCCAGCTCGCCCGGGACAGGGGGACAAGAGACCCAGTACTTC.

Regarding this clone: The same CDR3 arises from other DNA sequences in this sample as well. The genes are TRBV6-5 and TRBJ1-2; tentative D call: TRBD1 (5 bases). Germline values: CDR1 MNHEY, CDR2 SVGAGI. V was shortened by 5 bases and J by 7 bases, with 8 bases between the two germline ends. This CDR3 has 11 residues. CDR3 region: CASSPGGGYTF. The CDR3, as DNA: TGTGCCAGCAGTCCGGGGGGTGGCTACACCTTC.

DNA for the CDR3: TGTGCCAGTAGCACGAACGGGGACACTGAAGCTTTCTTT. Translating it yields CASSTNGDTEAFF. V is TRBV19 and J is TRBJ1-1; unclear D gene. V shed 6 bases and J shed 3 bases, with 11 bases lying between them. Per germline, CDR1 LNHDA and CDR2 SQIVND (reference sequence). This CDR3 has 13 residues.

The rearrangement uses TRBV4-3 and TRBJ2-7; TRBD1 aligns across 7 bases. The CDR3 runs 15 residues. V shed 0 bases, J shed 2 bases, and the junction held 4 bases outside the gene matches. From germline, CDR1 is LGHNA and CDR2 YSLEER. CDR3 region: CASSQDRDRPYEQYF. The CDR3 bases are TGCGCCAGCAGCCAAGATAGGGACAGACCCTACGAGCAGTACTTC.

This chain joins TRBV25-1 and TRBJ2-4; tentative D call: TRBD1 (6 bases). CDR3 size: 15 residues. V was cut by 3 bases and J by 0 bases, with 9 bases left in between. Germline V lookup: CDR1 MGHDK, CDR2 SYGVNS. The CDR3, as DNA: TGTGCCAGCAGTGATACAGGGACAGCCAAAAACATTCAGTACTTC. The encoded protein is CASSDTGTAKNIQYF.

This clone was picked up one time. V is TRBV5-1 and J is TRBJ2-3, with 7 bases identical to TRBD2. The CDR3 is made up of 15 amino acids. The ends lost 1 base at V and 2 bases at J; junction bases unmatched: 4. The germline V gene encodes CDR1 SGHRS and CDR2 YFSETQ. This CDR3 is CASSLNAGDTDTQYF. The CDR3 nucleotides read TGCGCCAGCAGCTTGAATGCGGGAGACACAGATACGCAGTATTTT.